The source of this TCR beta chain is a study of blood T cell repertoires in COVID-19. Study as a whole: The samples span acute and convalescent COVID-19 from the United States, Italy and Spain. T cells, B-cell-depleted T cells, or PBMCs provided the cDNA or gDNA that served as material.

Source study methods: Reference gene primer amplification gave estimated nucleated cell counts. TCRdb's table, derived via immunoSEQ multiplex PCR, lists solely in-frame clones and lacks some. Clonal size and the V and J genes are those of that table, whereas D and trimming came from the DNA. This table has more than 90,000 clones, 70% to 90% appearing once. The ends lost 4 bases at V and 5 bases at J; junction bases unmatched: 10. The CDR3 is 15 residues long. Germline values: CDR1 MNHEY, CDR2 SVGEGT. The chain has TRBV6-2 or TRBV6-3 and TRBJ2-5; TRBD1 matches at 7 bases. This sequence originates from a man aged 40-50 years with acute or convalescent COVID-19. Sequencing used peripheral blood. CDR3: CASSFPTGPRETQYF. The CDR3 nucleotides are TGTGCCAGCAGTTTCCCGACAGGGCCGAGGGAGACCCAGTACTTC.